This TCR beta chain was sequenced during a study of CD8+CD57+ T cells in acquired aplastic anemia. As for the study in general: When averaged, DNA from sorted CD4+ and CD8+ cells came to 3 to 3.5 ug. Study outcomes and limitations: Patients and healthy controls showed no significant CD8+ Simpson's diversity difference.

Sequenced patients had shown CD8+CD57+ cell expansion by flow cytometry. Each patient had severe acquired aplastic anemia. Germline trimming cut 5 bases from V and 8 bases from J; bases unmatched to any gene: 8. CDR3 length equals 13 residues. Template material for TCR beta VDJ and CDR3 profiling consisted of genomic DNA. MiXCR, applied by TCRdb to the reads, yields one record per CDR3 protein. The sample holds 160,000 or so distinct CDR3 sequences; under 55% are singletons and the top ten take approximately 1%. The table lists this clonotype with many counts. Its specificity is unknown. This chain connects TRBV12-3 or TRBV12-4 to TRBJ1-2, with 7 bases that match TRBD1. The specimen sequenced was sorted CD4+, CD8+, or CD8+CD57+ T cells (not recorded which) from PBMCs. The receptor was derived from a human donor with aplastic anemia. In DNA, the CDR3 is TGTGCCAGCAGTATAGGACAGGTGTGGGGCTACACCTTC. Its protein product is CASSIGQVWGYTF.